This entry lists 28 T cell receptor beta chains sequenced from one sample in a study of neoadjuvant anti-PD-1 for oral cavity cancer. Clones were sequenced by immunoSEQ multiplex PCR, and TCRdb holds only the in-frame ones, with some missing. The sample yields tens of thousands of clones, about nine tenths seen once. Time point denoted: after neoadjuvant nivolumab, at surgical resection. Source: PBMCs, taken after nivolumab (anti-PD-1) treatment. Every receptor here comes from a person between 35 and 79 years old with oral cavity squamous cell carcinoma.

The V call is TRBV11-3, the J call TRBJ2-3; 7 nucleotides match TRBD2. The ends lost 4 bases at V and 1 base at J; junction bases unmatched: 8. CDR1 is SGHNT, CDR2 YENEEA, per germline. The CDR3 runs 16 residues. CDR3 in DNA: TGTGCCAGCAGCTCACCCTCTGGGGGGGGCACAGATACGCAGTATTTT. The encoded protein is CASSSPSGGGTDTQYF.

The chain recombines TRBV15 with TRBJ1-5, with D maybe TRBD1 (5 bases). V dropped 5 bases and J dropped 0 bases, with 11 bases sitting between them. The CDR3 runs 15 residues. The germline V gene has CDR1 LNHNV and CDR2 YYDKDF (reference sequence). Here the CDR3 reads CATSGDSYSNQPQHF. The CDR3 nucleotides are TGTGCCACCAGCGGCGACAGTTATAGCAATCAGCCCCAGCATTTT.

CDR3 nucleotide sequence: TGCGCCAGTGCGATAGCGGGAACCTACAATGAGCAGTTCTTC. Translation gives CASAIAGTYNEQFF. The chain has TRBV10-2 and TRBJ2-1; 8 nucleotides match TRBD2. This CDR3 is built from 14 residues. The V segment lost 9 bases and the J segment 2 bases; nucleotides outside the gene matches: 6. Germline V gene lookup returns CDR1 WSHSY and CDR2 SAAADI.

The V and J genes are TRBV19 and TRBJ2-2; 10 nucleotides agree with TRBD2. The CDR3 spans 15 residues. With V trimmed by 3 bases and J by 7 bases, 5 bases remained unmatched. Germline V lookup: CDR1 LNHDA, CDR2 SQIVND (reference sequence). CDR3 sequence: CASSISGRGYGELFF. The CDR3 DNA sequence: TGTGCCAGTAGTATCAGCGGGAGGGGGTACGGGGAGCTGTTTTTT. The complete variable domain, with remaining parts taken from reference TRBV19 and TRBJ2-2, reads DGGITQSPKYLFRKEGQNVTLSCEQNLNHDAMYWYRQDPGQGLRLIYYSQIVNDFQKGDIAEGYSVSREKKESFPLTVTSAQKNPTAFYLCASSISGRGYGELFFGEGSRLTVL.

The J gene is TRBJ2-5, the V gene TRBV9; the D gene could be TRBD1 or TRBD2 (5 bases each). This CDR3 has 15 amino acids. V gave up 0 bases and J gave up 4 bases, with 13 bases separating them. Germline CDR1 reads SGDLS; CDR2 reads YYNGEE. CDR3 residues: CASSVGNGGPETQYF. The CDR3 coding sequence is TGTGCCAGCAGCGTAGGGAATGGGGGTCCAGAGACCCAGTACTTC.

The rearrangement joins TRBV5-5 to TRBJ2-7, with TRBD1 matching 7 bases. V was clipped by 2 bases and J by 5 bases; unmatched bases: 7. This CDR3 spans 14 amino acids. The germline V gene has CDR1 SGHKS and CDR2 YYEKEE (reference sequence). The chain's CDR3 is CASSLYTGQDEQYF. The CDR3 DNA is TGTGCCAGCAGCTTATACACCGGACAGGACGAGCAGTACTTC. Full variable domain (outside the CDR3, taken from reference TRBV5-5 and TRBJ2-7): DAGVTQSPTHLIKTRGQQVTLRCSPISGHKSVSWYQQVLGQGPQFIFQYYEKEERGRGNFPDRFSARQFPNYSSELNVNALLLGDSALYLCASSLYTGQDEQYFGPGTRLTVT.

J is TRBJ2-3 and V is TRBV15, with D possibly called TRBD1 or TRBD2 (5 bases each). V lost 3 bases and J 4 bases, leaving 11 bases between the germline ends. Germline V gene sequence: CDR1 LNHNV, CDR2 YYDKDF (reference sequence). The CDR3 covers 14 residues. CDR3 DNA: TGTGCCACCAGCAGGGGGTGGGACGCAGATACGCAGTATTTT. It is translated as CATSRGWDADTQYF. The complete variable domain, with remaining parts taken from reference TRBV15 and TRBJ2-3, reads DAMVIQNPRYQVTQFGKPVTLSCSQTLNHNVMYWYQQKSSQAPKLLFHYYDKDFNNEADTPDNFQSRRPNTSFCFLDIRSPGLGDTAMYLCATSRGWDADTQYFGPGTRLTVL.

The gene calls are TRBV6-1 and TRBJ1-1; possible D gene TRBD1, 5 bases. The CDR3 totals 14 residues. Germline CDR1 and CDR2: MNHNS and SASEGT. V was shortened by 4 bases and J by 4 bases, with 13 bases between the two germline ends. The CDR3 region has the DNA TGTGCCAGCAGTGCGCAGGGACTGGGCACTGAAGCTTTCTTT. This translates into CASSAQGLGTEAFF.

The chain couples TRBV6-6 to TRBJ1-5, with D perhaps matching TRBD1 (5 bases). V shed 3 bases and J shed 2 bases, with 11 bases lying between them. The CDR3 contains 15 residues. The germline V gene encodes CDR1 MNHNY and CDR2 SVGAGI (reference sequence). CDR3 protein: CASSYGGAGNQPQHF. In nucleotides, the CDR3 is TGTGCCAGCAGTTATGGGGGTGCCGGCAATCAGCCCCAGCATTTT.

The gene calls are TRBV13 and TRBJ2-3; 13 bases are a match to TRBD2. Per germline, CDR1 PRHDT and CDR2 FYEKMQ (reference sequence). V gave up 7 bases and J gave up 7 bases; unmatched junction bases: 11. The CDR3 extends over 16 amino acids. CDR3 sequence: CASTPQLAGGPYTQYF. Written as DNA, the CDR3 is TGTGCCAGCACACCGCAACTAGCGGGGGGGCCTTATACGCAGTATTTT. The full variable domain, rest sourced from reference TRBV13 and TRBJ2-3, is AAGVIQSPRHLIKEKRETATLKCYPIPRHDTVYWYQQGPGQDPQFLISFYEKMQSDKGSIPDRFSAQQFSDYHSELNMSSLELGDSALYFCASTPQLAGGPYTQYFGPGTRLTVL.

The chain uses TRBV7-9 and TRBJ2-7; 10 positions match TRBD2. The CDR3 runs to 19 residues. Germline values: CDR1 SEHNR, CDR2 FQNEAQ (reference sequence). With V trimmed by 2 bases and J by 0 bases, 13 bases remained unmatched. CDR3 residues: CASSLWRWLAGASSYEQYF. CDR3 sequence (DNA): TGTGCCAGCAGCTTATGGAGGTGGCTAGCGGGGGCAAGCTCCTACGAGCAGTACTTC.

The V and J genes are TRBV4-1 and TRBJ1-2, with D maybe TRBD1 (5 bases). Germline loops: CDR1 MGHRA, CDR2 YSYEKL. The V end was cut by 4 bases, the J end by 6 bases, with 12 bases between. The CDR3 consists of 13 residues. The CDR3 is CASSLSIGDGYTF. As DNA, the CDR3 is TGCGCCAGCAGCCTCTCAATAGGGGATGGCTACACCTTC.

This chain connects TRBV6-1 to TRBJ1-2; 7 positions agree with TRBD1. The trim removed 7 bases at V and 8 bases at J, leaving 10 bases unmatched. Germline CDR1 is MNHNS and CDR2 is SASEGT. There are 13 residues in the CDR3. This CDR3 is CASIKGQRVGYTF. The DNA for the CDR3 is TGTGCCAGCATTAAGGGACAGAGGGTGGGCTACACCTTC.

The CDR3 bases are TGTGCCAGTAGTCAGGGGTCCAAAGAGACCCAGTACTTC. Translating it yields CASSQGSKETQYF. The chain has TRBV19 and TRBJ2-5, with TRBD1 as a possible D gene (6 bases). V lost 5 bases, J lost 3 bases, and 10 bases lay in between. Per germline, CDR1 LNHDA and CDR2 SQIVND (reference sequence). CDR3 length equals 13 residues.

The chain carries TRBV4-1 and TRBJ2-3; D could derive from TRBD1 or TRBD2 (5 bases each). This CDR3 spans 17 amino acids. Germline V gives CDR1 MGHRA, CDR2 YSYEKL. The V end was cut by 3 bases, the J end by 0 bases, with 16 bases between. This chain's CDR3 is CASSHLGRGVSTDTQYF. CDR3 sequence (DNA): TGCGCCAGCAGCCACTTAGGCCGAGGGGTCAGCACAGATACGCAGTATTTT.

J is TRBJ1-2 and V is TRBV2, with 7 bases that match TRBD1. CDR1 is SNHLY and CDR2 is FYNNEI in the germline V gene. Unmatched junction bases numbered 5, after V lost 5 bases and J lost 2 bases. The CDR3 totals 14 residues. This CDR3 is CASSTGAPNYGYTF. CDR3 nucleotide sequence: TGTGCCAGCAGTACAGGGGCGCCCAACTATGGCTACACCTTC. The complete variable domain, with remaining parts taken from reference TRBV2 and TRBJ1-2, reads EPEVTQTPSHQVTQMGQEVILRCVPISNHLYFYWYRQILGQKVEFLVSFYNNEISEKSEIFDDQFSVERPDGSNFTLKIRSTKLEDSAMYFCASSTGAPNYGYTFGSGTRLTVV.

This chain links TRBV7-9 with TRBJ2-7, with 7 nucleotides matching TRBD2. The CDR3 has 13 amino acids. CDR1 and CDR2 from the germline V gene are SEHNR and FQNEAQ (reference sequence). Trimming removed 3 bases from V and 5 bases from J; junction bases left unmatched: 4. DNA for the CDR3: TGTGCCAGCAGCTTGGGAGCGGGAAACGAGCAGTACTTC. It encodes CASSLGAGNEQYF.

The chain carries TRBV14 and TRBJ1-1, with D maybe TRBD1 (5 bases). V was cut by 11 bases and J by 11 bases, with 18 bases left in between. The germline V gene encodes CDR1 SGHDN and CDR2 FVKESK. The CDR3 has 11 amino acids. CDR3 in DNA: TGTGCCTCCTCCAGGACGGGGACGGCTTTCTTT. Translated: CASSRTGTAFF.

The chain carries TRBV7-8 and TRBJ1-5; D is unresolved. The V and J ends lost 1 base and 0 bases respectively, with 10 bases between them. This CDR3 region has 16 residues. CDR1 and CDR2 (germline): SGHVS, FQNEAQ. In DNA form, the CDR3 reads TGTGCCAGCAGCTTAGAGAGGTTTTATAGCAATCAGCCCCAGCATTTT. Translation: CASSLERFYSNQPQHF.

This chain connects TRBV5-1 to TRBJ2-1; 7 bases agree with TRBD2. The ends lost 7 bases at V and 0 bases at J; junction bases unmatched: 16. This CDR3 has 18 amino acids. CDR1 and CDR2 from the germline V gene are SGHRS and YFSETQ. CDR3 protein: CASVKTLAGETSYNEQFF. DNA of the CDR3: TGCGCCAGCGTCAAAACTTTGGCGGGGGAGACCTCCTACAATGAGCAGTTCTTC.

The chain links TRBV30 to TRBJ2-1, with 10 bases identical to TRBD2. V was clipped by 4 bases and J by 16 bases; unmatched bases: 13. The CDR3 runs 13 residues. Germline loops: CDR1 GTSNPN, CDR2 SVGIG (reference sequence). Written as DNA, the CDR3 is TGTGCCTGGATATCTCGGCTAGCGGGAGTTGGATTCTTC. The encoded protein is CAWISRLAGVGFF.

The chain uses TRBV10-2 and TRBJ1-5; tentatively, D is TRBD1 (6 bases). The CDR3 consists of 12 residues. The V end was cut by 8 bases, the J end by 4 bases, with 9 bases between. Germline loops: CDR1 WSHSY, CDR2 SAAADI. The CDR3 coding sequence is TGCGCCAGCGGGGGCCAAAATCAGCCCCAGCATTTT. Its protein product is CASGGQNQPQHF.

This clone was detected once. The rearrangement uses TRBV29-1 and TRBJ2-7; unclear D gene. The CDR3 runs to 12 residues. Per the germline V gene, CDR1 is SQVTM and CDR2 is ANQGSEA. V was cut by 8 bases and J by 0 bases, with 11 bases left in between. The CDR3 loop reads CSISVDSYEQYF. The CDR3 bases are TGCAGCATATCGGTGGACTCCTACGAGCAGTACTTC.

The chain joins TRBV13 to TRBJ2-1; 9 nucleotides match TRBD2. The J segment lost 0 bases and the V segment lost 5 bases, leaving 11 bases of the junction unmatched. Per the germline V gene, CDR1 is PRHDT and CDR2 is FYEKMQ (reference sequence). The CDR3 runs 18 residues. CDR3 DNA: TGTGCCAGCAGCCGCACCCCTCTTAGCGGGAGCTCCTACAATGAGCAGTTCTTC. It codes for CASSRTPLSGSSYNEQFF.

The chain couples TRBV7-3 to TRBJ2-2, with 9 bases aligning to TRBD2. The CDR3 totals 16 residues. Germline CDR1 and CDR2: SGHTA and FQGTGA. Unmatched junction bases numbered 4, after V lost 0 bases and J lost 5 bases. CDR3 in DNA: TGTGCCAGCAGCTTAACTAGCGGGGGAGGAACCGGGGAGCTGTTTTTT. Translated: CASSLTSGGGTGELFF.

The V gene is TRBV7-2, the J gene TRBJ1-2; D not resolved. The germline gives CDR1 SGHTA, CDR2 FQGNSA. V was cut by 0 bases and J by 8 bases, with 10 bases left in between. The CDR3 covers 13 residues. This CDR3 is CASSLAVPRGYTF. As DNA, the CDR3 is TGTGCCAGCAGCTTAGCAGTCCCTCGCGGCTACACCTTC.

This chain uses TRBV2 with TRBJ2-1, with 9 nucleotides matching TRBD2. The CDR3 covers 14 residues. Germline V gene sequence: CDR1 SNHLY, CDR2 FYNNEI. Unmatched junction bases numbered 4, after V lost 7 bases and J lost 3 bases. The CDR3 sequence: CASKSGGFYNEQFF. CDR3 nucleotide sequence: TGTGCCAGCAAAAGCGGGGGGTTCTACAATGAGCAGTTCTTC.

The J gene is TRBJ2-1, the V gene TRBV6-6; D may be TRBD1 (6 bases). The CDR3 spans 15 residues. Trimming left V 2 bases short and J 5 bases short, with 13 bases between. Germline loops: CDR1 MNHNY, CDR2 SVGAGI (reference sequence). The CDR3: CASSYQVGAHNEQFF. CDR3 bases: TGTGCCAGCAGTTACCAAGTGGGGGCACACAATGAGCAGTTCTTC.